This T cell receptor (beta chain) was sequenced in a study of OX40 agonist ivuxolimab in advanced cancers. Study background: Eligibility admitted prior anti-PD-1, anti-PD-L1 or anti-CTLA-4 therapy; about 39% had some.

This table comes from immunoSEQ multiplex PCR, and its TCRdb copy is limited to in-frame clones, with some not included. The profile shows over 65,000 clones, roughly 90% of them singletons. V was pared by 5 bases and J by 3 bases, with 5 bases of the junction left unmatched. This CDR3 spans 14 amino acids. Germline values: CDR1 SGHTA, CDR2 FQGNSA. Cycle 7 day 1, cycle 4 day 1, and baseline were the timepoints at which blood was sampled. Study-level findings and limits: Clones of CD4+ and CD8+ blood T cells grew by week 6 at doses of 0.1 to 3.0 mg/kg. In general, CD8+ T cells held more expanded clones than CD4+ did, on average.

Worth noting for this clone: Its antigen is not identified.

The rearrangement uses TRBV7-2 and TRBJ2-5; TRBD2 matches 8 bases. The TCR comes from an adult with an advanced solid tumor such as melanoma, head and neck, liver or kidney cancer. The sequencing here drew on CD4+ or CD8+ T cells sorted from blood, taken in a trial of the OX40 agonist ivuxolimab. Here the CDR3 DNA reads TGTGCCAGCAGCCCCGGAGCGGGAGAAGAGACCCAGTACTTC. This gives the protein CASSPGAGEETQYF.